This T cell receptor (beta chain) appears in the sequencing data of a study of shared T cell receptors in the human thymus. Measured with immunoSEQ multiplex PCR; TCRdb has only the in-frame clones, and not every one. This repertoire shows 55,000 to 75,000 clones, 90% to 95% found once; its top ten account for about 0.03%. The germline CDR1 and CDR2 sequences are SGDLS and YYNGEE. This CDR3 spans 19 amino acids. Trimming removed 0 bases from V and 0 bases from J, with 18 bases in between. This receptor was obtained from a human donor. The sample comprised thymocytes. The chain employs TRBV9 and TRBJ2-2; D perhaps matches TRBD2 (5 bases). The CDR3 region has the DNA TGTGCCAGCAGCGTAGCCGGGTGGAGGACCCCCGCGAACACCGGGGAGCTGTTTTTT. Encoded protein: CASSVAGWRTPANTGELFF.